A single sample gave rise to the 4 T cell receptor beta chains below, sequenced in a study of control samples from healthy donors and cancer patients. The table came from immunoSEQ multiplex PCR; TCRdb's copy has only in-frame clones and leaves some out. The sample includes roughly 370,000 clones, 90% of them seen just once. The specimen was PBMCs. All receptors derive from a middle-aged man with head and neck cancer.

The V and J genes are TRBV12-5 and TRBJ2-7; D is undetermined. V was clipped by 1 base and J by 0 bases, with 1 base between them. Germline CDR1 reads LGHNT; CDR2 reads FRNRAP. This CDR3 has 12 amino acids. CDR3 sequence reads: CASGLGSYEQYF. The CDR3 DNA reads TGTGCTAGTGGTTTGGGCTCCTACGAGCAGTACTTC.

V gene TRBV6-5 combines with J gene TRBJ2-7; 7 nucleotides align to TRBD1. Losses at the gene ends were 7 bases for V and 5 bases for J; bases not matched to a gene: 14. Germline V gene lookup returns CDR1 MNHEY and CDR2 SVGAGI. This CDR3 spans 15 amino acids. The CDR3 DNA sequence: TGTGCCAGCACTACAGGGGTCCCGTCAGAGAACGAGCAGTACTTC. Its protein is CASTTGVPSENEQYF.

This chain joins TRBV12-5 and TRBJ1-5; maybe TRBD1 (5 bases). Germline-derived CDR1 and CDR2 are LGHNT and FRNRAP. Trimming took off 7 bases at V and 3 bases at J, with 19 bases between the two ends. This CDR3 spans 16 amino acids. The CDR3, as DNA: TGTGCTAGTGCCGCTGGGGCAGGCGGTTTCAATCAGCCCCAGCATTTT. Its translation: CASAAGAGGFNQPQHF.

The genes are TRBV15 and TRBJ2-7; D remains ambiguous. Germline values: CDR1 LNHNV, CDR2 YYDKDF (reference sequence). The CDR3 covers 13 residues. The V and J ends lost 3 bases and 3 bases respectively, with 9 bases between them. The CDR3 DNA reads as TGTGCCACCAGCAGTTTCGAGTACTACGAGCAGTACTTC. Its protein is CATSSFEYYEQYF.